Listed below are T cell receptor beta chains from one sample, sequenced in a study of T-cell memory formation after mild COVID-19. TCRdb analysed the 5' RACE reads with MiXCR anew, one entry per CDR3 protein. The sample lists about 150,000 distinct CDR3 sequences; roughly 14% were seen once. The specimen was PBMCs or a T cell subset sorted from them (not recorded which). These receptors originate from an adult woman who had mild COVID-19 (a few samples of this study predate the infection). Cell type and time point are not known. Both conserved end residues are part of each CDR3. Each record gives: J gene, clone size, V gene, D gene, CDR3 protein, CDR3 DNA. A D gene is named only where the DNA matches it firmly. Size values are once, few and many counts, or a class for expanded clones, and some rows have none.

>TRBJ2-2|.|TRBV4-3|.
CATTGELFF
TGCGCCACCACCGGGGAGCTGTTTTTT
>TRBJ2-7|few|TRBV7-8|.
CASSTGRYEQYF
TGTGCCAGCAGCACAGGGAGGTACGAGCAGTACTTC
>TRBJ2-7|few|TRBV20-1|.
CSARDISSYEQYF
TGCAGTGCTAGAGATATCAGCTCCTACGAGCAGTACTTC
>TRBJ2-1|few|TRBV5-1|TRBD2
CASMGLAGSLDEQFF
TGCGCCAGCATGGGACTAGCGGGAAGTTTAGATGAGCAGTTCTTC
>TRBJ2-2|few|TRBV6-6|TRBD1
CASRRDGTGSGELFF
TGTGCCAGCAGGAGAGATGGGACAGGGTCCGGGGAGCTGTTTTTT
>TRBJ2-7|few|TRBV19|TRBD2
CASSIGRTHYEQYF
TGTGCCAGTAGCATCGGGAGGACTCACTACGAGCAGTACTTC
>TRBJ2-1|many|TRBV7-9|.
CASSLPTSPGEQFF
TGTGCCAGCAGCTTGCCCACTAGCCCTGGTGAGCAGTTCTTC
>TRBJ2-2|.|TRBV5-1|.
CASSLDRGAWELFF
TGCGCCAGCAGCTTGGATCGGGGGGCCTGGGAGCTGTTTTTT
>TRBJ2-7|many|TRBV12-3/TRBV12-4|.
CASSLRHAPYEQYF
TGTGCCAGCAGTTTAAGGCATGCACCCTACGAGCAGTACTTC
>TRBJ2-5|few|TRBV5-5|.
CASSATLDPQYF
TGTGCCAGCAGCGCAACCCTGGACCCCCAGTACTTC
>TRBJ2-1|.|TRBV5-1|TRBD2
CASSSGTSGGAYSYNEQFF
TGCGCCAGCAGCTCTGGGACTAGCGGGGGGGCCTATTCCTACAATGAGCAGTTCTTC
>TRBJ1-2|few|TRBV29-1|.
CSVSQGQGYTF
TGCAGCGTCTCCCAAGGGCAGGGCTACACCTTC
>TRBJ2-1|.|TRBV12-3/TRBV12-4|TRBD2
CASSPWTSGEYNEQFF
TGTGCCAGCAGTCCCTGGACTAGCGGGGAATACAATGAGCAGTTCTTC
>TRBJ1-1|few|TRBV3-1|.
CASSHLGGGSEAFF
TGTGCCAGCAGCCACCTCGGCGGAGGGTCTGAAGCTTTCTTT
>TRBJ2-7|.|TRBV19|.
CASSGEQSLFYEQYF
TGTGCCAGTAGTGGGGAACAGAGCCTATTCTACGAGCAGTACTTC
>TRBJ1-1|.|TRBV18|.
CASSPKTDVTEAFF
TGTGCCAGCTCACCCAAGACAGATGTCACTGAAGCTTTCTTT
>TRBJ1-3|few|TRBV6-2/TRBV6-3|.
CASNQRDRIFSGNTIYF
TGTGCCAGCAACCAACGGGACCGAATCTTCTCTGGAAACACCATATATTTT
>TRBJ2-1|.|TRBV24-1|TRBD1
CATSDSGQGLGNEQFF
TGTGCCACCAGTGATTCCGGACAGGGGCTGGGCAATGAGCAGTTCTTC
>TRBJ2-1|many|TRBV9|TRBD1
CASSAGGGTGDEQFF
TGTGCCAGCAGCGCCGGAGGCGGGACAGGGGATGAGCAGTTCTTC
>TRBJ2-7|few|TRBV7-9|.
CASSSEYEQCF
TGTGCCAGCAGCTCCGAGTACGAGCAGTGCTTC
>TRBJ2-5|few|TRBV20-1|.
CSASDQETQYF
TGCAGTGCTAGTGATCAAGAGACCCAGTACTTC
>TRBJ1-3|few|TRBV6-5|.
CASSPGRAGGNTIYF
TGTGCCAGCAGCCCCGGAAGGGCGGGTGGAAACACCATATATTTT
>TRBJ1-2|.|TRBV27|.
CASSLRGTNGYTF
TGTGCCAGCAGTTTGAGGGGAACAAACGGCTACACCTTC
>TRBJ1-4|.|TRBV6-6|.
CASTDSTNEKLFF
TGTGCCAGCACGGACAGCACCAATGAAAAACTGTTTTTT
>TRBJ2-3|few|TRBV27|TRBD2
CASRGLGGSYTDTQYF
TGTGCCAGCAGGGGCCTCGGGGGGTCCTACACAGATACGCAGTATTTT
>TRBJ1-2|.|TRBV12-3/TRBV12-4|.
CASSFGQNYGYTF
TGTGCCAGCAGTTTCGGACAGAACTATGGCTACACCTTC
>TRBJ2-3|.|TRBV5-1|.
CASSFILTDTQYF
TGCGCCAGCAGCTTTATTTTGACAGATACGCAGTATTTT
>TRBJ2-1|.|TRBV19|.
CASSYVPLYEQFF
TGTGCCAGTAGTTACGTCCCCCTGTATGAGCAGTTCTTC
>TRBJ1-2|few|TRBV12-3/TRBV12-4|.
CASSLSIYGYTF
TGTGCCAGCAGTTTGTCGATTTATGGCTACACCTTC
>TRBJ1-1|.|TRBV27|.
CASSPPYGLNTEAFF
TGTGCCAGCAGCCCACCTTATGGGTTGAACACTGAAGCTTTCTTT
>TRBJ1-2|.|TRBV12-3/TRBV12-4|.
CASSQPTTTDNYGYTF
TGTGCCAGCAGTCAACCGACGACGACAGACAACTATGGCTACACCTTC
>TRBJ2-5|few|TRBV10-3|.
CAISDGTKETQYF
TGTGCCATCAGTGATGGAACGAAAGAGACCCAGTACTTC
>TRBJ2-4|few|TRBV20-1|.
CSHQGREAKNIQYF
TGCAGTCACCAGGGGAGGGAAGCCAAAAACATTCAGTACTTC
>TRBJ2-1|.|TRBV9|.
CASSPPPGSYNEQFF
TGTGCCAGCAGCCCCCCCCCGGGATCCTACAATGAGCAGTTCTTC
>TRBJ1-3|few|TRBV12-3/TRBV12-4|.
CASSRGGKAGNTIYF
TGTGCCAGCAGTCGAGGGGGTAAAGCAGGAAACACCATATATTTT
>TRBJ2-1|few|TRBV5-1|.
CASSYGWERSYNEQFF
TGCGCCAGCAGTTACGGGTGGGAGCGCTCCTACAATGAGCAGTTCTTC
>TRBJ2-1|few|TRBV11-3|TRBD1
CASSLRTGNNEQFF
TGTGCCAGCAGCTTAAGGACAGGTAACAATGAGCAGTTCTTC
>TRBJ2-2|.|TRBV3-1|.
CASRRDRNTGELFF
TGTGCCAGCAGGCGGGACAGGAACACCGGGGAGCTGTTTTTT
>TRBJ2-7|.|TRBV10-3|.
CAIGWEHKTYEQYF
TGTGCCATCGGGTGGGAGCACAAGACCTACGAGCAGTACTTC
>TRBJ2-1|.|TRBV7-3|TRBD2
CASSSPAAGEDNEQFF
TGTGCCAGCAGCTCGCCAGCTGCGGGAGAGGACAATGAGCAGTTCTTC
>TRBJ2-7|few|TRBV19|.
CASSIVGAAEQYF
TGTGCCAGTAGTATAGTTGGCGCCGCCGAGCAGTACTTC
>TRBJ2-7|.|TRBV20-1|.
CSAQDRDKSYEQYF
TGCAGTGCTCAGGACCGGGACAAGTCCTACGAGCAGTACTTC
>TRBJ1-2|few|TRBV5-6|.
CASSLGPPEDYGYTF
TGTGCCAGCAGCTTGGGGCCTCCAGAAGACTATGGCTACACCTTC
>TRBJ2-1|few|TRBV27|TRBD2
CASRTRGGGRYNEQFF
TGTGCCAGCAGGACGCGTGGCGGGGGGAGGTACAATGAGCAGTTCTTC
>TRBJ1-1|.|TRBV5-1|.
CASSNDPGGAFF
TGCGCCAGCAGCAACGATCCGGGGGGCGCTTTCTTT
>TRBJ1-2|few|TRBV29-1|.
CSVVSGAPFNYGYTF
TGCAGCGTTGTCTCAGGGGCGCCTTTTAACTATGGCTACACCTTC
>TRBJ2-5|.|TRBV29-1|.
CSVGIQNEAETQYF
TGCAGCGTTGGCATACAGAATGAGGCGGAGACCCAGTACTTC
>TRBJ2-3|.|TRBV29-1|.
CSSTRDPTDTQYF
TGCAGCTCGACCCGGGACCCCACAGATACGCAGTATTTT
>TRBJ2-1|few|TRBV9|.
CASSVQGLAYNEQFF
TGTGCCAGCAGCGTACAGGGACTTGCCTACAATGAGCAGTTCTTC
>TRBJ1-2|many|TRBV4-1|.
CASSQVGIYGYTF
TGCGCCAGCAGCCAAGTAGGGATCTATGGCTACACCTTC
>TRBJ2-5|few|TRBV5-1|.
CASSSYNQETQYF
TGCGCCAGCAGCTCATATAACCAAGAGACCCAGTACTTC